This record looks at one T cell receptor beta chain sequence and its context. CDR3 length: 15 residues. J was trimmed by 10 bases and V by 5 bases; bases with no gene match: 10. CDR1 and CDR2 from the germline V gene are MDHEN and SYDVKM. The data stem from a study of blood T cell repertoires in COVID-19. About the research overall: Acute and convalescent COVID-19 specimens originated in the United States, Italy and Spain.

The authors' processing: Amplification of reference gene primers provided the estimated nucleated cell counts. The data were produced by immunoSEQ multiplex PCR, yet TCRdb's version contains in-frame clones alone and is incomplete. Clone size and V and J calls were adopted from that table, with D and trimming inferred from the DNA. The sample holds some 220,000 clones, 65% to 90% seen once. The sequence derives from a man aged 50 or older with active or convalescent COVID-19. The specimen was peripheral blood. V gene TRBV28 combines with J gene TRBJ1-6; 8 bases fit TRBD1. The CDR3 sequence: CASSTYRGVQSPLHF. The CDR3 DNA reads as TGTGCCAGCAGTACCTACAGGGGGGTACAATCACCCCTCCACTTT. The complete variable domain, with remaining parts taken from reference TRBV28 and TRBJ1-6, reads DVKVTQSSRYLVKRTGEKVFLECVQDMDHENMFWYRQDPGLGLRLIYFSYDVKMKEKGDIPEGYSVSREKKERFSLILESASTNQTSMYLCASSTYRGVQSPLHFGNGTRLTVT.